This TCR beta chain was sequenced during a study of cytomegalovirus exposure and HLA in healthy donors. The study's findings and limits: Most TCR beta V segments were productive about 87% or about 30% of the time in an earlier analysis. Sequencing probably produced one cluster of sequence variants that were highly shared. For TCR beta chains, V- and J-gene trimming was later linked to a missense DCLRE1C variant.

About this clone: Its antigen is undetermined.

The germline gives CDR1 MDHEN, CDR2 SYDVKM. V lost 5 bases, J lost 2 bases, and 5 bases stayed unmatched. The CDR3 extends over 15 amino acids. 13 Jbeta primers and 60 Vbeta primers were used for the PCR. Data came from immunoSEQ multiplex PCR; TCRdb stores just in-frame clones and leaves some out. Among under 150,000 clones listed, about 80% were seen once. This clonotype originated in a young man in good health and CMV-seronegative. The sequenced material came from PBMCs. The rearrangement links TRBV28 to TRBJ1-5; 8 bases are a match to TRBD1. The chain's CDR3 is CASSAGGPGNQPQHF. The CDR3 DNA follows: TGTGCCAGCAGTGCAGGGGGCCCCGGCAATCAGCCCCAGCATTTT.